A single sample is the source of the 21 T cell receptor beta chains below, sequenced in a study of T cell clonotyping in hematopoietic cell transplantation. Clones were read by immunoSEQ multiplex PCR, and TCRdb kept only the in-frame ones, dropping some. The sample consists of more than 7,500 clones, approximately 79% of them appearing once. Material: peripheral blood mononuclear cells, obtained 180 days after allogeneic stem cell transplant. These TCRs come from a female patient aged 50-65 years who had an allogeneic stem cell transplant from a related donor, so the T cells may come from the graft donor. Some clones in this sample may be carry-over from other donors' samples.

This rearrangement joins TRBV27 to TRBJ1-1; no reliable D call. The length of the CDR3 is 14 residues. Germline lookup yields CDR1 MNHEY and CDR2 SMNVEV (reference sequence). Between the trimmed V and J ends, which lost 8 bases and 0 bases, there was a span of 13 bases. CDR3 in amino acids: CASRSNHMNTEAFF. The CDR3 nucleotides read TGTGCCAGCCGTAGTAACCACATGAACACTGAAGCTTTCTTT.

V gene TRBV30 combines with J gene TRBJ1-1; TRBD1 matches at 9 bases. The germline CDR1 and CDR2 sequences are GTSNPN and SVGIG (reference sequence). J gave up 4 bases and V 2 bases, and 5 bases lay outside the gene matches. CDR3 size: 14 residues. The CDR3 is CAWSNRGRGTEAFF. CDR3 nucleotides: TGTGCCTGGAGTAACAGGGGGCGCGGCACTGAAGCTTTCTTT.

DNA for the CDR3: TGTGCCAGCAGCAAAGAGGGGACGGAGCCACGCAATCAGCCCCAGCATTTT. It encodes CASSKEGTEPRNQPQHF. The chain is built from TRBV21-1 and TRBJ1-5. TRBV21-1 is termed a pseudogene. The CDR3 sequence is 17 residues long.

This clone appeared a single time. V is TRBV12-5 and J is TRBJ1-2; weak D call: TRBD1 (5 bases). The CDR3 consists of 15 residues. Germline V gene sequence: CDR1 LGHNT, CDR2 FRNRAP. Trimming removed 6 bases from V and 1 base from J, with 15 bases in between. DNA for the CDR3: TGTGCTAGTGGCCTCCCGGGACCGAATAACTATGGCTACACCTTC. This encodes CASGLPGPNNYGYTF.

Written as DNA, the CDR3 is TGTGCCAGCAGCATCGGGGGTTATAGCAATCAGCCCCAGCATTTT. Protein product: CASSIGGYSNQPQHF. V gene TRBV5-4 combines with J gene TRBJ1-5, with D tentatively TRBD1 (5 bases). CDR1 and CDR2 (germline): SGHNT, YYREEE (reference sequence). The CDR3 extends over 15 amino acids. Trimming took off 4 bases at V and 0 bases at J, with 11 bases between the two ends.

V is TRBV9 and J is TRBJ1-6, with D uncertain. V lost 3 bases, J lost 7 bases, and 20 bases lay in between. The CDR3 is 17 amino acids. The germline gives CDR1 SGDLS, CDR2 YYNGEE. CDR3: CASSATHERAGNSPLHF. The DNA of the CDR3 is TGTGCCAGCAGCGCAACCCATGAAAGGGCGGGAAATTCACCCCTCCACTTT.

This chain uses TRBV9 with TRBJ2-1; 8 bases fit TRBD1. Germline CDR1 reads SGDLS; CDR2 reads YYNGEE. The CDR3 is made up of 13 amino acids. The V and J ends lost 3 bases and 14 bases, in that order; junction bases with no gene match: 10. The CDR3 loop reads CASSAHSETGEFF. The DNA of the CDR3 is TGTGCCAGCAGCGCCCATAGCGAGACAGGGGAGTTCTTC.

In nucleotides, the CDR3 is TGTGCCAGCAGTGAAGCGAAAGGGTCCACCTCCTACGAGCAGTACTTC. Its protein product is CASSEAKGSTSYEQYF. The V gene is TRBV2, the J gene TRBJ2-7, with D unclear. Per germline, CDR1 SNHLY and CDR2 FYNNEI. This CDR3 comprises 16 residues. Deletions cut 0 bases from V and 0 bases from J, with 12 bases between. Combining the CDR3 with reference TRBV2 and TRBJ2-7 gives the whole variable domain EPEVTQTPSHQVTQMGQEVILRCVPISNHLYFYWYRQILGQKVEFLVSFYNNEISEKSEIFDDQFSVERPDGSNFTLKIRSTKLEDSAMYFCASSEAKGSTSYEQYFGPGTRLTVT.

The rearrangement joins TRBV6-5 to TRBJ1-1; 8 nucleotides agree with TRBD1. The CDR3 runs 14 residues. Germline assignment: CDR1 MNHEY and CDR2 SVGAGI. Trimming cost V 5 bases and J 5 bases; bases outside gene matches: 7. The CDR3 region is CASSPGQGRTEAFF. For the CDR3, the DNA is TGTGCCAGCAGTCCTGGACAGGGACGTACTGAAGCTTTCTTT.

The V call is TRBV5-6, the J call TRBJ1-1; D gene unclear. Looked up from germline, CDR1 is SGHDT and CDR2 is YYEEEE. V was clipped by 4 bases and J by 1 base, with 11 bases between them. The CDR3 runs to 14 residues. CDR3 DNA sequence: TGTGCCAGCAGCGGGCCTCAACGGAACACTGAAGCTTTCTTT. As protein: CASSGPQRNTEAFF.

J is TRBJ1-2 and V is TRBV6-1; 10 bases match TRBD1. V lost 7 bases and J lost 10; bases outside the gene matches: 9. CDR1 and CDR2 from the germline V gene are MNHNS and SASEGT. The CDR3 extends over 13 amino acids. DNA of the CDR3: TGTGCCAGCAACTCGGGACAGGGGAGGCACTACACCTTC. It yields the protein CASNSGQGRHYTF.

This clone was seen once. The chain joins TRBV6-1 to TRBJ1-4; D gene uncertain. V was cut by 10 bases and J by 4 bases, with 13 bases left in between. Germline CDR1 is MNHNS and CDR2 is SASEGT. The CDR3 has 13 residues. The CDR3 region is CANPWTGNEKLFF. The DNA for the CDR3 is TGTGCCAACCCCTGGACCGGTAATGAAAAACTGTTTTTT.

The chain has TRBV4-3 and TRBJ1-2; D call uncertain. The CDR3 contains 17 residues. The V end lost 0 bases, the J end lost 8 bases, and 22 bases lay between the germline ends. Germline CDR1 is LGHNA and CDR2 is YSLEER. DNA for the CDR3: TGCGCCAGCAGCCAAGATCGCAGAGCGCACCTACTGGGGGGCTACACCTTC. It yields the protein CASSQDRRAHLLGGYTF.

This chain joins TRBV2 and TRBJ2-7; D possibly uses TRBD1 or TRBD2 (5 bases each). Germline V gene lookup returns CDR1 SNHLY and CDR2 FYNNEI. Deletions cut 5 bases from V and 7 bases from J, with 18 bases between. The CDR3 totals 14 residues. The CDR3 DNA is TGTGCCAGCAGTCTAATGGACACATGGGGGGAGCAGTACTTC. As protein: CASSLMDTWGEQYF. The full variable domain, rest sourced from reference TRBV2 and TRBJ2-7, is EPEVTQTPSHQVTQMGQEVILRCVPISNHLYFYWYRQILGQKVEFLVSFYNNEISEKSEIFDDQFSVERPDGSNFTLKIRSTKLEDSAMYFCASSLMDTWGEQYFGPGTRLTVT.

The chain recombines TRBV5-6 with TRBJ1-1; D gene uncertain. CDR3 size: 16 residues. The V gene lost 3 bases and the J gene lost 0 bases, with 15 bases spanning the gap. Germline-derived CDR1 and CDR2 are SGHDT and YYEEEE. The CDR3 reads CASSSYAGIMNTEAFF. The DNA of the CDR3 is TGTGCCAGCAGCTCGTACGCCGGCATAATGAACACTGAAGCTTTCTTT.

The chain combines TRBV19 with TRBJ2-2; D uncertain. This CDR3 has 15 residues. Trimming left V 5 bases short and J 0 bases short, with 10 bases between. Germline loops: CDR1 LNHDA, CDR2 SQIVND (reference sequence). The CDR3 is CASSWNGPNTGELFF. CDR3 sequence (DNA): TGTGCCAGTAGTTGGAATGGTCCGAACACCGGGGAGCTGTTTTTT. The whole variable domain, filled in from reference TRBV19 and TRBJ2-2, reads DGGITQSPKYLFRKEGQNVTLSCEQNLNHDAMYWYRQDPGQGLRLIYYSQIVNDFQKGDIAEGYSVSREKKESFPLTVTSAQKNPTAFYLCASSWNGPNTGELFFGEGSRLTVL.

The rearrangement joins TRBV25-1 to TRBJ2-7; D may be TRBD1 (8 bases). V lost 5 bases to trimming and J lost 2 bases, with 16 bases between them. Looked up from germline, CDR1 is MGHDK and CDR2 is SYGVNS. This CDR3 comprises 15 residues. The CDR3 DNA reads as TGTGCCAGCAGTCCTACAGGGGGGGACCCCTACGAGCAGTACTTC. Its translation: CASSPTGGDPYEQYF.

The chain has TRBV28 and TRBJ1-1, with D tentatively TRBD1 (5 bases). V lost 5 bases to trimming and J lost 1 base, with 11 bases between them. Germline values: CDR1 MDHEN, CDR2 SYDVKM. The CDR3 is 14 amino acids. CDR3 sequence reads: CASSGPGTNTEAFF. Written as DNA, the CDR3 is TGTGCCAGCAGTGGGCCAGGGACGAACACTGAAGCTTTCTTT.

This clone was seen more than once but under ten times. This sequence joins TRBV28 and TRBJ1-5; TRBD1 is a possible D gene (6 bases). The CDR3 contains 16 residues. V lost 6 bases and J lost 1, with 16 bases in between. Germline V lookup: CDR1 MDHEN, CDR2 SYDVKM. This chain's CDR3 is CASSLGGAGSNQPQHF. The CDR3 nucleotides are TGTGCCAGCAGCCTAGGGGGTGCCGGGAGCAATCAGCCCCAGCATTTT.

The chain has TRBV7-3 and TRBJ1-2; 7 bases align to TRBD1. CDR1 is SGHTA, CDR2 FQGTGA, per germline. Unmatched junction bases numbered 7, after V lost 5 bases and J lost 4 bases. CDR3 length: 14 amino acids. CDR3 DNA: TGTGCCAGCAGCCCAGGGACAGCAGCCTATGGCTACACCTTC. This sequence encodes CASSPGTAAYGYTF.

This clone has a handful of counts. The chain joins TRBV7-2 to TRBJ1-6; D is unresolved. Trimming left V 5 bases short and J 7 bases short, with 18 bases between. Germline CDR1 and CDR2: SGHTA and FQGNSA. The CDR3 sequence is 16 residues long. The CDR3 coding sequence is TGTGCCAGCAGCCTATTGAAAGCGGGCCCAAATTCACCCCTCCACTTT. Translating it yields CASSLLKAGPNSPLHF.